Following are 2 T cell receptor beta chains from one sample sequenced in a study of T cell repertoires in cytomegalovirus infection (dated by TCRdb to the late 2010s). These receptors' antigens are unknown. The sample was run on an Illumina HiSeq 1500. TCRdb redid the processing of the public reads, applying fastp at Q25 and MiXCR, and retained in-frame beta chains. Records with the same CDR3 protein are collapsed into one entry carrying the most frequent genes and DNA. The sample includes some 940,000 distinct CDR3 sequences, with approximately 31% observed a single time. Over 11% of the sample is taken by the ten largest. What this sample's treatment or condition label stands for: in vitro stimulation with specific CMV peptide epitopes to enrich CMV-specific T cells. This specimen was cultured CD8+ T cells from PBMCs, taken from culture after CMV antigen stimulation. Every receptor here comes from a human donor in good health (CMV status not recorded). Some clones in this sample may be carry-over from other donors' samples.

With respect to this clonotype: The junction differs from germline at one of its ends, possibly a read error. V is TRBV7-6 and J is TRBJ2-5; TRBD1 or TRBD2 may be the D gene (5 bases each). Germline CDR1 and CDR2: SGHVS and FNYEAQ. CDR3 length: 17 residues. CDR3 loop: CTSSPGAVRQPQETQYF. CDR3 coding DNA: TGTACCAGCAGCCCCGGGGCAGTTAGACAGCCACAAGAGACCCAGTACTTC.

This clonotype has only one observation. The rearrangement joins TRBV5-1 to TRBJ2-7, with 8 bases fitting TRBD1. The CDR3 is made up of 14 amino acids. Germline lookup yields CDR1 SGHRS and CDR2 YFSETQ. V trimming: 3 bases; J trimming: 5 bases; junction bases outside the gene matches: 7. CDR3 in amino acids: CASSSGQGFDEQYV. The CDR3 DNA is TGCGCCAGCAGCTCTGGACAGGGCTTCGACGAGCAGTACGTC.